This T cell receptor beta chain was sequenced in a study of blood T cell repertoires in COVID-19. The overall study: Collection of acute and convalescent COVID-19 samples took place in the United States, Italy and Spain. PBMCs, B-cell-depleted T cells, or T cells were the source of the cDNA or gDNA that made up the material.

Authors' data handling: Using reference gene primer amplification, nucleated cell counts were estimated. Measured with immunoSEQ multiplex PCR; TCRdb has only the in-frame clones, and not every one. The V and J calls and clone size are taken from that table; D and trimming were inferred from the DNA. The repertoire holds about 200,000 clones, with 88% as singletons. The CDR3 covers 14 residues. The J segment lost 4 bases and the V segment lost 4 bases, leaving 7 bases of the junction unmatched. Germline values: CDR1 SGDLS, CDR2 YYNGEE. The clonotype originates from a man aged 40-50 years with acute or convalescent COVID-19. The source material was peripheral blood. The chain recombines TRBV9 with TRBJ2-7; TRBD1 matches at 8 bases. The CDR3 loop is CASSLYGQGYEQYF. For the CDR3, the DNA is TGTGCCAGCAGCCTATACGGACAGGGATACGAGCAGTACTTC.